This TCR beta chain was captured by sequencing in a study of shared clonotypes between healthy human individuals. This clone came up a few times. This CDR3 has 12 amino acids. Germline values: CDR1 MGHRA, CDR2 YSYEKL. The germline V and J ends were trimmed by 4 bases and 5 bases, with 8 bases remaining between them. Libraries were prepared by immunoSEQ multiplex PCR; TCRdb keeps only in-frame clonotypes and omits some of them. The table lists about 2.1 million clones, 85% to 95% of them singletons. Naive CD8 populations comprised CD45RO-negative cells positively selected for CCR7, excluding terminally differentiated effector memory CD45RA+ cells.

The J gene is TRBJ1-1, the V gene TRBV4-1; unclear D gene. The sequenced material came from naive CD8+ T cells from PBMCs. This receptor was identified in a man aged 18 to 29 in good health. Some clones in this sample may be carry-over from other donors' samples. CDR3 bases: TGCGCCAGCAGCCGCGGGAGGACTGAAGCTTTCTTT. Translated, it gives CASSRGRTEAFF.